The 9 T cell receptor beta chains presented below share a single source sample, sequenced in a study of blood T cell repertoires in COVID-19. Assay used: immunoSEQ multiplex PCR; TCRdb lists only in-frame clones, some missing. The table lists some 290,000 clones, roughly nine tenths of them singletons, with roughly 4% in the top ten. The sequenced sample was peripheral blood. The receptors come from a man aged 18-30 years with active or convalescent COVID-19.

The CDR3 sequence is CASSFGRGAETQYF. The CDR3 DNA reads as TGTGCCAGCAGCTTTGGCAGGGGAGCAGAGACCCAGTACTTC. This sequence joins TRBV11-2 and TRBJ2-5; D is possibly TRBD1 (6 bases). Trimming took 3 bases from V and 4 from J, leaving 12 bases between them. Germline CDR1 and CDR2: SGHAT and FQNNGV. The CDR3 loop spans 14 amino acids.

The chain carries TRBV9 and TRBJ2-6, with D maybe TRBD1 (5 bases). Trimming pared 3 bases from V and 3 bases from J, leaving 10 bases between. Germline CDR1 is SGDLS and CDR2 is YYNGEE. This CDR3 contains 15 residues. CDR3 residues: CASSGWTSGANVLTF. The CDR3, as DNA: TGTGCCAGCAGCGGTTGGACAAGTGGGGCCAACGTCCTGACTTTC.

This clone was observed a few times. The rearrangement joins TRBV11-3 to TRBJ1-2, with D uncertain. Deletions cut 8 bases from V and 5 bases from J, with 15 bases between. This CDR3 is 13 amino acids long. Per germline, CDR1 SGHNT and CDR2 YENEEA. This CDR3 reads CASGPAGGYGYTF. The CDR3 DNA is TGTGCCAGCGGCCCAGCTGGAGGATATGGCTACACCTTC.

The V and J genes are TRBV18 and TRBJ2-3; tentative D call: TRBD1 (5 bases). Trimming took off 0 bases at V and 6 bases at J, with 7 bases between the two ends. Germline V CDR1 and CDR2: KGHSH, LQKENI. The CDR3 has 13 amino acids. The CDR3 region is CASSPPAGDTQYF. CDR3 nucleotides: TGTGCCAGCTCACCACCGGCAGGGGATACGCAGTATTTT.

The chain links TRBV10-3 to TRBJ2-1; 14 bases map to TRBD2. V dropped 4 bases and J dropped 0; count of bases not matched to a gene: 11. The CDR3 covers 20 residues. Germline CDR1 ENHRY, CDR2 SYGVKD. CDR3 in amino acids: CAISAGTSGRRRLSYNEQFF. CDR3 coding DNA: TGTGCCATCAGTGCGGGGACTAGCGGGAGAAGAAGGCTCTCCTACAATGAGCAGTTCTTC.

The CDR3 region is CASSYHRDGEQYF. In nucleotides, the CDR3 is TGTGCCAGCAGTTACCACAGGGACGGCGAGCAGTACTTC. The J gene is TRBJ2-7, the V gene TRBV6-5, with D possibly TRBD1 on 6 matching bases. In germline, CDR1 is MNHEY, CDR2 SVGAGI. The CDR3 is made up of 13 amino acids. Trimming left V 2 bases short and J 6 bases short, with 11 bases between.

This clone has just a few counts. This chain links TRBV4-3 with TRBJ1-6, with a tentative D call TRBD1 (6 bases). Germline assignment: CDR1 LGHNA and CDR2 YSLEER. The CDR3 covers 14 residues. Between the trimmed V and J ends, which lost 2 bases and 10 bases, there was a span of 12 bases. This chain's CDR3 is CASSQYSQGSPLHF. Here the CDR3 DNA reads TGCGCCAGCAGCCAATATTCCCAGGGGTCACCCCTCCACTTT.

This chain connects TRBV6-1 to TRBJ1-2; D remains unclear. The CDR3 is 13 amino acids. V was trimmed by 1 base and J by 3 bases, leaving 6 bases between them. The germline CDR1 and CDR2 sequences are MNHNS and SASEGT. The CDR3 spells CASSEGRHYGYTF. In nucleotides, the CDR3 is TGTGCCAGCAGTGAAGGGCGGCACTATGGCTACACCTTC.

The chain is built from TRBV9 and TRBJ1-4; TRBD1 matches 7 bases. After removal of 5 bases from V and 7 bases from J, the junction contained 8 bases not matched to a gene. Germline CDR1 and CDR2: SGDLS and YYNGEE. The CDR3 length is 14 residues. The CDR3 loop reads CASSSQGIGEKLFF. In DNA, the CDR3 is TGTGCCAGCAGTTCACAGGGGATTGGTGAAAAACTGTTTTTT.